This TCR beta chain is from a study of cytotoxic CD8 clonotypes in ibrutinib-treated CLL. Points from the study as a whole: Rising at ibrutinib response, clonality subsequently fell back toward baseline at progression.

Concerning this clone itself: Its target is not known.

Only in-frame clones appear in the TCRdb table, and some are missing; sequencing was by immunoSEQ multiplex PCR. Among roughly 220,000 clones, 70% were seen once, and the ten largest hold around 5.9%. The CDR3 is made up of 15 amino acids. Germline V gene sequence: CDR1 SEHNR, CDR2 FQNEAQ (reference sequence). J was trimmed by 4 bases and V by 0 bases; bases with no gene match: 4. The receptor was derived from a human donor with chronic lymphocytic leukemia. The material was PBMCs, obtained after 12 months of ibrutinib treatment. The genes are TRBV7-9 and TRBJ1-1, with 8 nucleotides matching TRBD1. The CDR3 here is CASSLADRASTEAFF. The CDR3 DNA sequence: TGTGCCAGCAGCTTAGCGGACAGGGCGAGCACTGAAGCTTTCTTT. Full variable domain (remainder filled in from reference TRBV7-9 and TRBJ1-1): DTGVSQNPRHKITKRGQNVTFRCDPISEHNRLYWYRQTLGQGPEFLTYFQNEAQLEKSRLLSDRFSAERPKGSFSTLEIQRTEQGDSAMYLCASSLADRASTEAFFGQGTRLTVV.